A selection of T cell receptor beta chains follows, all from one sample in a study of T cell responses to AZD1222 COVID-19 vaccine. TCRdb keeps only in-frame clones here, not all; method: immunoSEQ multiplex PCR. The sample records around 200,000 clones, 80% to 95% being singletons. Material: peripheral blood, obtained 28 days after the second dose of the MenACWY control vaccine. The origin of the receptors is an adult who received the MenACWY meningococcal vaccine as a control. The conserved cysteine and the conserved F or W are not part of the CDR3 here. A D gene is named only where the DNA matches it firmly.

J,V,D,CDR3
TRBJ1-2,TRBV4-3,.,ASSQDFNSYGYT
TRBJ1-3,TRBV6-5,TRBD1,ASSRGTVSGNTIY
TRBJ1-6,TRBV3-1/TRBV3-2,TRBD1,ASSSRQGNNSPLH
TRBJ2-3,TRBV7-2,.,ASSVQGFSSTDTQY
TRBJ1-1,TRBV2,.,ASSVTAINGEAF
TRBJ2-2,TRBV25-1,TRBD1,ASRQGASGELF
TRBJ2-7,TRBV4-2,.,ASSKTTESSYEQY
TRBJ1-1,TRBV2,.,ASSEGTEAF
TRBJ1-2,TRBV10-3,TRBD1,AISGRQGLGGYT
TRBJ1-5,TRBV6-6,.,ASSLNSNQPQH
TRBJ2-7,TRBV27,.,ASSGGTMIYEQY
TRBJ1-2,TRBV5-1,TRBD1,ASSLAGGAPYGYT
TRBJ1-2,TRBV29-1,.,SVEFLKQPNGYT
TRBJ1-4,TRBV6-6,.,ASSYSSPWAPEKLF
TRBJ1-4,TRBV7-9,.,ASSLGGTVEKLF